This T cell receptor (beta chain) derives from a study of T cell clones after liver transplantation. About the research overall: Graft-donor-reactive sequences were compared with third-party-reactive TCRbeta sequences from pre-transplant mixed lymphocyte reactions.

Comments on this clone: No antigen is known for it.

Sorting of unstimulated PBMCs yielded separate CD3+CD4+ and CD3+CD8+ fractions. Sequenced by immunoSEQ multiplex PCR; TCRdb stores in-frame clones only, minus some. The sample shows about 68,000 clones, around 93% of them seen only once. CDR3 length: 16 residues. J gave up 7 bases and V 0 bases, and 7 bases lay outside the gene matches. Germline assignment: CDR1 MNHNY and CDR2 SVGAGI (reference sequence). Study findings and constraints: In most of the 8 subjects, circulating graft-donor-reactive CD4 TCRbeta sequences fell significantly after transplant.

This chain links TRBV6-6 with TRBJ2-1; 9 nucleotides line up with TRBD2. The source was CD4+ T cells from blood, collected approximately 27 months after liver transplant. This clonotype was obtained from a human patient who received a liver transplant. A subset of T cells may come from the graft donor. The CDR3 reads CASSYSGGRAQNEQFF. CDR3 nucleotide sequence: TGTGCCAGCAGTTACTCGGGCGGGAGGGCCCAGAATGAGCAGTTCTTC.